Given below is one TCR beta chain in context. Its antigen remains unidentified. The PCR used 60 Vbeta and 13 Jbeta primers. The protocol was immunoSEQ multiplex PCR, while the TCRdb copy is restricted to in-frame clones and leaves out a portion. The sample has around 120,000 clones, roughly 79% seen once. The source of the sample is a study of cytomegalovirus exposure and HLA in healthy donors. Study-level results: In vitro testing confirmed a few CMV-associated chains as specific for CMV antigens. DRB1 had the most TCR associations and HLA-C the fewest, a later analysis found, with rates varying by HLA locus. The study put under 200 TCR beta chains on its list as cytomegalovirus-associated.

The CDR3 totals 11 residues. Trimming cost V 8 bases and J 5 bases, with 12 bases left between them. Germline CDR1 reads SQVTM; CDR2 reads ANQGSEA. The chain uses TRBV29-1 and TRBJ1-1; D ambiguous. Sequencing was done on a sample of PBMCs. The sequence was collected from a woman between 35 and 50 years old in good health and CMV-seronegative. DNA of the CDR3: TGCAGCCCCCGTATTGAGACTGAAGCTTTCTTT. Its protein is CSPRIETEAFF.